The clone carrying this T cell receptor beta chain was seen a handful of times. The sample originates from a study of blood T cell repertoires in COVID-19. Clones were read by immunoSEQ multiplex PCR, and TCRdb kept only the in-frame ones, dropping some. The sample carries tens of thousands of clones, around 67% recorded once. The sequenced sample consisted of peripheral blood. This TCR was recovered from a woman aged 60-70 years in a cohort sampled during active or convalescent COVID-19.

Here the CDR3 reads CASSQTSGGNQETQYF. CDR3 DNA: TGTGCCAGCAGCCAAACTAGCGGGGGAAACCAAGAGACCCAGTACTTC. The chain recombines TRBV3-1 (or the pseudogene TRBV3-2) with TRBJ2-5, with TRBD2 matching over 11 bases. Germline V lookup: CDR1 LGHDT, CDR2 YNNKEL (reference sequence). The CDR3 loop spans 16 amino acids. With V trimmed by 2 bases and J by 0 bases, 2 bases remained unmatched.